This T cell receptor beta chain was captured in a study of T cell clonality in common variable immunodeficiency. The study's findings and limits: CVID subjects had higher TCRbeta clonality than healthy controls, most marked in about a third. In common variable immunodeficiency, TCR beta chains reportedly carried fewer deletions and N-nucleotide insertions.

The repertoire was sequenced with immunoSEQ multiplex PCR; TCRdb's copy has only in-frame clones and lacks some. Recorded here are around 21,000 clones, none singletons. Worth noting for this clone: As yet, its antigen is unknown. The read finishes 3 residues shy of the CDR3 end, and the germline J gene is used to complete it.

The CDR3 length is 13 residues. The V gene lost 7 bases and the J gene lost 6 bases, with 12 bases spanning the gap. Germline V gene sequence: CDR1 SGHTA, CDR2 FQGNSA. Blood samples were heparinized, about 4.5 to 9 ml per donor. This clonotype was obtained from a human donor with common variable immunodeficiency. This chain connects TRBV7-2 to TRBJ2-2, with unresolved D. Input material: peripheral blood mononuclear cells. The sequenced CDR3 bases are TGTGCCAGCACCCTACTTTTAGCCGGGGAG. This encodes CASTLLLAGE. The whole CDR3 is CASTLLLAGELFF. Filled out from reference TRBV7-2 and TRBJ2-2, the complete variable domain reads GAGVSQSPSNKVTEKGKDVELRCDPISGHTALYWYRQSLGQGLEFLIYFQGNSAPDKSGLPSDRFSAERTGGSVSTLTIQRTQQEDSAVYLCASTLLLAGELFFGEGSRLTVL.